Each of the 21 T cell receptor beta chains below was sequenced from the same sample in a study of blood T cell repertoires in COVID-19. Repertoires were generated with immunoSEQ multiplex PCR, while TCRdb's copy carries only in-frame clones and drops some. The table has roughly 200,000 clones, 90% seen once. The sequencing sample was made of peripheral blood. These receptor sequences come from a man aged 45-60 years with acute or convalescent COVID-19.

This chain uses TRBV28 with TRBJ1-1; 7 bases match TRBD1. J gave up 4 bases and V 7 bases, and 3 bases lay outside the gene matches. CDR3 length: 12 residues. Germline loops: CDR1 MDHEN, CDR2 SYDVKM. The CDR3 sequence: CASTHRGTEAFF. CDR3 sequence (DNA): TGTGCCAGCACCCACAGGGGCACTGAAGCTTTCTTT.

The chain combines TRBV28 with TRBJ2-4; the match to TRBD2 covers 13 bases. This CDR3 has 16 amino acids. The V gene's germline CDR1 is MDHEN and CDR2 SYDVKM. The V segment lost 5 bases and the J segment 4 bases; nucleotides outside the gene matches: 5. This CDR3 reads CASSPRGLAGKNIQYF. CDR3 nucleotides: TGTGCCAGCAGTCCCCGGGGACTAGCGGGGAAAAACATTCAGTACTTC.

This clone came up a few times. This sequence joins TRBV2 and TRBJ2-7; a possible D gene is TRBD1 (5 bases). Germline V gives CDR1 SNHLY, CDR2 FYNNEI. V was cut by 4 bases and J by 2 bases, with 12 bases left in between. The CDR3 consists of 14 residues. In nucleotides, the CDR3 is TGTGCCAGCAGTGGGACAAGAATTACCTACGAGCAGTACTTC. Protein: CASSGTRITYEQYF. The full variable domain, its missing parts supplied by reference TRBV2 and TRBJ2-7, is EPEVTQTPSHQVTQMGQEVILRCVPISNHLYFYWYRQILGQKVEFLVSFYNNEISEKSEIFDDQFSVERPDGSNFTLKIRSTKLEDSAMYFCASSGTRITYEQYFGPGTRLTVT.

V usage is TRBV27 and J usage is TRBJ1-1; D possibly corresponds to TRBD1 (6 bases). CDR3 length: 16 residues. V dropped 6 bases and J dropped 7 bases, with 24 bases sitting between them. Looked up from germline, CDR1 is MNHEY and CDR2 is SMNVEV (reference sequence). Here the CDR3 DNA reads TGTGCCAGCAGACCACCTGGTGCAGGGGTTCGCCTTGAAGCTTTCTTT. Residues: CASRPPGAGVRLEAFF.

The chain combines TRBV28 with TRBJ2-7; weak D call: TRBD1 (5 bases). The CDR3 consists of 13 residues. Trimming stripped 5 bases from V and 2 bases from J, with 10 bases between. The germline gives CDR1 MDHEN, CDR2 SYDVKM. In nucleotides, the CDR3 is TGTGCCAGCAGTACAGGACCTACCTACGAGCAGTACTTC. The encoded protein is CASSTGPTYEQYF.

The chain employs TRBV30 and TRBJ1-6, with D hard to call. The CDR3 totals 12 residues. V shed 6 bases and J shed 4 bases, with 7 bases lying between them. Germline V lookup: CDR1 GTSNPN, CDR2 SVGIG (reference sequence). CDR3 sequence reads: CACSGYNSPLHF. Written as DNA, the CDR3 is TGTGCCTGTTCAGGTTATAATTCACCCCTCCACTTT.

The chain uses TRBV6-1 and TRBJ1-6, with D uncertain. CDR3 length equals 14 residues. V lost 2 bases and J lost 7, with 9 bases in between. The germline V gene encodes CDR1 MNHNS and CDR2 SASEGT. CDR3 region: CASSEWTGNSPLHF. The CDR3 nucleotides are TGTGCCAGCAGTGAATGGACTGGGAATTCACCCCTCCACTTT.

CDR3 in DNA: TGTGCCAGCTCACCCCCCTCGGGCTATGGCTACACCTTC. Translated: CASSPPSGYGYTF. The gene calls are TRBV18 and TRBJ1-2; D remains ambiguous. In germline, CDR1 is KGHSH, CDR2 LQKENI. The CDR3 contains 13 residues. Trimming removed 3 bases at V and 4 bases at J, with 9 bases between.

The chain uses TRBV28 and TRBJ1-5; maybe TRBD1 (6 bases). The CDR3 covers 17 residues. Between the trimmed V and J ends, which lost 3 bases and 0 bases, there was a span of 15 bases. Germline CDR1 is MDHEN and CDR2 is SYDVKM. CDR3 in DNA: TGTGCCAGCAGTTTTGCGACAGGACCGGATAGCAATCAGCCCCAGCATTTT. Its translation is CASSFATGPDSNQPQHF.

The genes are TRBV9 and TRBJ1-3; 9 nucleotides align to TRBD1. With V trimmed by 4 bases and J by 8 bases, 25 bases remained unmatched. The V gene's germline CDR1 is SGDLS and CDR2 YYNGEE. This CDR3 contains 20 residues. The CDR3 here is CASSKSDTLLPGQGGHTIYF. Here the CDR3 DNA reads TGTGCCAGCAGCAAAAGCGATACCCTCCTTCCGGGACAGGGAGGGCACACCATATATTTT.

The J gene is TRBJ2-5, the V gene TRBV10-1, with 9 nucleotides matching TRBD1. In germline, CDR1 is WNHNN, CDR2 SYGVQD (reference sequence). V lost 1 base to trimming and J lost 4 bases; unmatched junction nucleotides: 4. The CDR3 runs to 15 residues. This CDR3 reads CASSEYAGQGETQYF. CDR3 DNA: TGCGCCAGCAGTGAGTACGCGGGACAGGGAGAGACCCAGTACTTC.

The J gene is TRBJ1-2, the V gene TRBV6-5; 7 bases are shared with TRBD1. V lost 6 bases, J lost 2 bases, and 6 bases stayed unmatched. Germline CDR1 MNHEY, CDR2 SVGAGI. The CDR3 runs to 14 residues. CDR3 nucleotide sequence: TGTGCCAGCAGGGACAGGACCCTAAACTATGGCTACACCTTC. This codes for CASRDRTLNYGYTF.

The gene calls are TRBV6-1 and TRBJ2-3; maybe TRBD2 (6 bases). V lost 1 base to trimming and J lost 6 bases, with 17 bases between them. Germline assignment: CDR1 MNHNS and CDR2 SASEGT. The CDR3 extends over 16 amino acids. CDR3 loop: CASSEVSRGTLDTQYF. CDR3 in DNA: TGTGCCAGCAGTGAAGTTAGTCGCGGGACGCTGGATACGCAGTATTTT.

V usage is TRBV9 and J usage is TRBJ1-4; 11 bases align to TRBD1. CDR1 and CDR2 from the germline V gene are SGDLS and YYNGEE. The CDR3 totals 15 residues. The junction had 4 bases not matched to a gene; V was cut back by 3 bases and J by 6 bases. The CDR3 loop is CASSAGTGGYEKLFF. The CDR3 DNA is TGTGCCAGCAGCGCCGGGACAGGGGGTTATGAAAAACTGTTTTTT.

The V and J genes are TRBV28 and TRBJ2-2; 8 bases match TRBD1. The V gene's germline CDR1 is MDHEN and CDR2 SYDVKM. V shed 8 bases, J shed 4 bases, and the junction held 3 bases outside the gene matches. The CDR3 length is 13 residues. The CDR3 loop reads CASRDRLTGELFF. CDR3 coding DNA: TGTGCCAGCCGGGACAGGCTCACCGGGGAGCTGTTTTTT.

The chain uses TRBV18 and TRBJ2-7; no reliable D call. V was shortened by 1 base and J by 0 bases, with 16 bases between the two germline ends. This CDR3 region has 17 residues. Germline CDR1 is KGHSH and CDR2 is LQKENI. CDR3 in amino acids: CASSPRSSAVSSYEQYF. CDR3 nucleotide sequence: TGTGCCAGCTCACCACGAAGCTCGGCGGTGAGCTCCTACGAGCAGTACTTC.

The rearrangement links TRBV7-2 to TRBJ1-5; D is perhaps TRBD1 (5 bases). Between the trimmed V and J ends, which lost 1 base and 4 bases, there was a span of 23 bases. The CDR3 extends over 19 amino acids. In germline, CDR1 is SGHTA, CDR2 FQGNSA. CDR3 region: CASSLGDWERAGKNQPQHF. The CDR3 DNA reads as TGTGCCAGCAGCTTAGGGGACTGGGAAAGGGCGGGAAAGAATCAGCCCCAGCATTTT.

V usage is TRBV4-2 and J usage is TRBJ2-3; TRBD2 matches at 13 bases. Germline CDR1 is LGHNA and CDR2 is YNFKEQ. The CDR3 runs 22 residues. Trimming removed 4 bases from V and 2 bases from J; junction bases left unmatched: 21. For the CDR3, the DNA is TGTGCCAGCAGCCGAAGAGGGTGGTGGGGACTAGCGGGACCGAAGGACACAGATACGCAGTATTTT. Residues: CASSRRGWWGLAGPKDTDTQYF.

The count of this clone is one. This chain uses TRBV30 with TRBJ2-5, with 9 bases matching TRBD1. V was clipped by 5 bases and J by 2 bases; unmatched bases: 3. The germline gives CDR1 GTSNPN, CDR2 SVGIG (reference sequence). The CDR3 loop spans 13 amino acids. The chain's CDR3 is CAWGTGSQETQYF. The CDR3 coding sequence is TGTGCCTGGGGGACAGGGAGTCAAGAGACCCAGTACTTC.

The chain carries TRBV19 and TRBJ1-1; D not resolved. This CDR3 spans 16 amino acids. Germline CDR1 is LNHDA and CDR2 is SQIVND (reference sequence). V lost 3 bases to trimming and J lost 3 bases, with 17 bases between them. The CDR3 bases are TGTGCCAGTAGTATCTGGGCAGCATCTTGGGACACTGAAGCTTTCTTT. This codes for CASSIWAASWDTEAFF.

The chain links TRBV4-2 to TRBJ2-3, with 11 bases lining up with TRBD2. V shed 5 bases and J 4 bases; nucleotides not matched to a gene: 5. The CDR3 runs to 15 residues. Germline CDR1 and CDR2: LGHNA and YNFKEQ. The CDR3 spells CASSKTSGAPDTQYF. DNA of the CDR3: TGTGCCAGCAGCAAGACTAGCGGGGCCCCAGATACGCAGTATTTT.